The sequence of this T cell receptor (beta chain) was determined in a study of blood T cell repertoires in COVID-19 (dated by TCRdb to the early 2020s). For the wider study: Collaborator samples came from the United States, Italy and Spain and covered acute and convalescent phases of COVID-19. Deeply sampled blood TCRbeta repertoires from subjects exposed to, actively infected with, or recovered from COVID-19 were included in the dataset. A de-identified subject ID, COVID-19 status, age in years and sex were almost always included in the sample metadata. A freely available public database, intended as a resource for researchers studying the immune response to SARS-CoV-2, is where the repertoires were released. Samples came from the ongoing ImmuneRACE study (first 160 participants) plus 1,254 subjects from 6 global collaborators. Where available, HLA class I and class II types were taken from metadata supplied by the sample provider and were not determined by assay-based typing. The prospective study material was composed of cDNA or gDNA derived from T cells, B-cell-depleted T cells, or PBMCs. General conclusions and limits of the study: The amount of clinical and demographic metadata varied by source and participant and was provided uncurated.

For this clone: The antigen it binds to is not known. Base qualities are not provided; no much larger clone lies one nucleotide away.

TCRbeta CDR3 regions were amplified from genomic DNA by means of the immunoSEQ Assay, a bias-controlled multiplex PCR. Regarding the original processing steps: The number of nucleated cells in each sample was estimated by amplification of reference gene primers within the assay. Sequence reads were collapsed and filtered to measure the absolute abundance of every unique TCRbeta CDR3 rearrangement. Productive Simpson clonality was computed per sample as the square root of Simpson's diversity index over productive rearrangements. Drawn from immuneACCESS, this table holds only the in-frame rearrangements with V and J called that TCRdb kept. Clones are partly lost; checked studies trace under half to an unresolved V gene and leave the rest unexplained. V and J calls and clone size are as listed in that table; D and trimming were resolved from the DNA. For this sample there are approximately 280,000 clones; 84% appear just once. The ten largest clones take up more than 1.1% of the sample.

At one collaborating source in Seattle, patients were enrolled during active infection and were followed longitudinally through the course of disease. The collaborating institutions used their own protocols to collect whole blood in K2EDTA tubes. For TCRbeta analysis, collaborators shipped samples as frozen whole blood, isolated PBMCs, or DNA extracted from either of those sample types. The sequenced sample was peripheral blood. This TCR derives from a human donor with COVID-19, enrolled during active disease. The donor label of this sample is uncertain.

The base sequence is TGTGCCAGCAGCCCACGGGGACAGCTTTATGGCTACACCTTC. Its product reads: CASSPRGQLYGYTF. The rearrangement joined TRBV7-2 to TRBJ1-2, with 7 bases in between that match TRBD1. Relative to germline, V is missing 5 bases and J is missing 5 bases, with 8 bases of the junction outside any gene match. The CDR3 runs 14 amino acids, cysteine and phenylalanine included. Of the read, only the CDR3 DNA is kept; its 42 bases are in frame from base 1. In the germline V gene, CDR1 corresponds to SGHTA and CDR2 to FQGNSA.